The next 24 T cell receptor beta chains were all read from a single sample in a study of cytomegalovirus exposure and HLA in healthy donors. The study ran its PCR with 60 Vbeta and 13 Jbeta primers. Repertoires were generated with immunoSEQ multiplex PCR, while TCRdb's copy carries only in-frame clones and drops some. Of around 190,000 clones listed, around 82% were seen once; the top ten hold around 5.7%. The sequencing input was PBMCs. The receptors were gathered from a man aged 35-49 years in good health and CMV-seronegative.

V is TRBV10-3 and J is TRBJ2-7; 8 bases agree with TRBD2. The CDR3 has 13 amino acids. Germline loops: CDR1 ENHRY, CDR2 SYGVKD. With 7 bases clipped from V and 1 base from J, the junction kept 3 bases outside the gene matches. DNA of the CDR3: TGTGCCATCAAAACTAGCGGTTCCTACGAGCAGTACTTC. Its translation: CAIKTSGSYEQYF.

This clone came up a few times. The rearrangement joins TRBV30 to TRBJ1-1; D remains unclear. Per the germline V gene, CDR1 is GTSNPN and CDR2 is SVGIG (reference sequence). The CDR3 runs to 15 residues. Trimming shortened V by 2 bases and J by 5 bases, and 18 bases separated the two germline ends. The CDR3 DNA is TGTGCCTGGAGTCCGCCCAGAGGGTTTCGGACTGAAGCTTTCTTT. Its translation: CAWSPPRGFRTEAFF. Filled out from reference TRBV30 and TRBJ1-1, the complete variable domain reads SQTIHQWPATLVQPVGSPLSLECTVEGTSNPNLYWYRQAAGRGLQLLFYSVGIGQISSEVPQNLSASRPQDRQFILSSKKLLLSDSGFYLCAWSPPRGFRTEAFFGQGTRLTVV.

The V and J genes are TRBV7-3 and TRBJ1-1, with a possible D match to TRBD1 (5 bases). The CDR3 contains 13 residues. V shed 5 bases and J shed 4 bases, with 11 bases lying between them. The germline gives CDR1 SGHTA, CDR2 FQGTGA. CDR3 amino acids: CASSTQEGTEAFF. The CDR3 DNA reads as TGTGCCAGCAGCACACAGGAGGGCACTGAAGCTTTCTTT.

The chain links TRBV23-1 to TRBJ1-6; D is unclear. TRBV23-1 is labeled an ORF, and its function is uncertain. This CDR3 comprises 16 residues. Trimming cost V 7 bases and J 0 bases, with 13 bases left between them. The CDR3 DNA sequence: TGCGCCAGCACCCACCGCGTCCGCTCCTATAATTCACCCCTCCACTTT. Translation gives CASTHRVRSYNSPLHF.

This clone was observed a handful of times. The CDR3 loop reads CASSLSGASGNTIYF. The CDR3 region has the DNA TGCGCCAGCAGCTTGAGCGGTGCCTCTGGAAACACCATATATTTT. J is TRBJ1-3 and V is TRBV5-1; no firm D call. Trimming left V 1 base short and J 0 bases short, with 8 bases between. Germline-derived CDR1 and CDR2 are SGHRS and YFSETQ. The length of the CDR3 is 15 residues.

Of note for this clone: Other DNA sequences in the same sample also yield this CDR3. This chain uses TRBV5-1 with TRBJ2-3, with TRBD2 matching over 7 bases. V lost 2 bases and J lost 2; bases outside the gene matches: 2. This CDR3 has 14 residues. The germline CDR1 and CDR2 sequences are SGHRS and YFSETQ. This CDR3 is CASSLAGSTDTQYF. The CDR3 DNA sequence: TGCGCCAGCAGCTTAGCGGGGTCCACAGATACGCAGTATTTT. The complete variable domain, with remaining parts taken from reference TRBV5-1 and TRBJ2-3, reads KAGVTQTPRYLIKTRGQQVTLSCSPISGHRSVSWYQQTPGQGLQFLFEYFSETQRNKGNFPGRFSGRQFSNSRSEMNVSTLELGDSALYLCASSLAGSTDTQYFGPGTRLTVL.

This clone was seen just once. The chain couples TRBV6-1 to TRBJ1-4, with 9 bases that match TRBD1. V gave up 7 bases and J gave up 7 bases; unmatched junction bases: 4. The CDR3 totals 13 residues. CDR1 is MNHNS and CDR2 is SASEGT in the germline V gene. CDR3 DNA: TGTGCCAGCATCCTGGGACAGGGTGAAAAACTGTTTTTT. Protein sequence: CASILGQGEKLFF.

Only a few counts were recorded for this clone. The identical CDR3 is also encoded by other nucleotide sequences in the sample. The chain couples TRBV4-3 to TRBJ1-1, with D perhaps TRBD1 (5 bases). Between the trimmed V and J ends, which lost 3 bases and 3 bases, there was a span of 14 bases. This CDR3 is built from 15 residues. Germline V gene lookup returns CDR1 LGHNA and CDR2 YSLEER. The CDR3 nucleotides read TGCGCCAGCAGCCAGGCCCCGGGGGGGGACACTGAAGCTTTCTTT. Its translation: CASSQAPGGDTEAFF.

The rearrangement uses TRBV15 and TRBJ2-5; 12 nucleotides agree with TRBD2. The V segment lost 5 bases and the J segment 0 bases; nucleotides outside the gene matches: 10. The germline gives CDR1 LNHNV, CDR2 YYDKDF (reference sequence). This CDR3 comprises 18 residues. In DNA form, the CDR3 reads TGTGCCACCAGCCAGAGACTAGGACTAGCGGGGCACCAAGAGACCCAGTACTTC. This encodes CATSQRLGLAGHQETQYF.

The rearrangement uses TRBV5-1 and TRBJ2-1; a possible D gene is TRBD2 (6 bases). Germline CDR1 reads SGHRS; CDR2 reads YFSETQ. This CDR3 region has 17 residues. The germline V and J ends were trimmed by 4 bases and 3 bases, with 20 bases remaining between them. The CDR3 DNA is TGCGCCAGCAGCCTTACTAGCCCTCCTACCTACTACAATGAGCAGTTCTTC. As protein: CASSLTSPPTYYNEQFF.

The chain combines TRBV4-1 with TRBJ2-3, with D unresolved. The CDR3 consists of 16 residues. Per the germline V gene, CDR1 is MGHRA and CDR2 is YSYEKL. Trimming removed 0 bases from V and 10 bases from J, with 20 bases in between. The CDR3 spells CASSQDLDLRGVSQYF. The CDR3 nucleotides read TGCGCCAGCAGCCAAGACCTCGATCTGCGAGGAGTTTCGCAGTATTTT.

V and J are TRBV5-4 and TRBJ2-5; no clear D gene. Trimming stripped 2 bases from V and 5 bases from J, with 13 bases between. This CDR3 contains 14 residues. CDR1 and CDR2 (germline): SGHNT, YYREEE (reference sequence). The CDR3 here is CASSLNHRWETQYF. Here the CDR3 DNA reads TGTGCCAGCAGCTTAAATCACAGATGGGAGACCCAGTACTTC.

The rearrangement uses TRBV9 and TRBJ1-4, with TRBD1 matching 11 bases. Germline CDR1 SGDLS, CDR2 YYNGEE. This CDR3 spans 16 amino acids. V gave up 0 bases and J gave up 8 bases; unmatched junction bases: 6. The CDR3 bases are TGTGCCAGCAGCGTAGAAGGGACAGGGGGTTCGGAAAAACTGTTTTTT. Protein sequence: CASSVEGTGGSEKLFF.

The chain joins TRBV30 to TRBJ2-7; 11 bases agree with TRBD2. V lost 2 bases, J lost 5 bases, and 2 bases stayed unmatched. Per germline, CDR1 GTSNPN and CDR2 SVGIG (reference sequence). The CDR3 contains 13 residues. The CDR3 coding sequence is TGTGCCTGGAGTCTAGCGGGAGGTAACGAGCAGTACTTC. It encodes CAWSLAGGNEQYF.

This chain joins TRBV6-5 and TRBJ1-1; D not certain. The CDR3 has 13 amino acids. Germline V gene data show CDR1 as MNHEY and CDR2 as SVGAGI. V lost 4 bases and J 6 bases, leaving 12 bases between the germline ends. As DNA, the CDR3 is TGTGCCAGCAGTTTCCAACCCTCGGCTGAAGCTTTCTTT. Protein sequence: CASSFQPSAEAFF.

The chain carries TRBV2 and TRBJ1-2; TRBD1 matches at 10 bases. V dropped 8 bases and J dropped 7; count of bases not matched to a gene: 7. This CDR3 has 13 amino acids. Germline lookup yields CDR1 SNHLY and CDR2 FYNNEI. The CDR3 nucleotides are TGTGCCAGCCGACAGGGGGCATCGGGTGGCTACACCTTC. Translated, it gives CASRQGASGGYTF.

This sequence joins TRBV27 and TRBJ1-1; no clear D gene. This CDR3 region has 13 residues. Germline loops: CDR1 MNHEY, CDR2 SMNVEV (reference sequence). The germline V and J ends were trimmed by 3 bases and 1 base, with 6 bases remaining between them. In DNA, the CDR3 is TGTGCCAGCAGTTTTCAGGAGAACACTGAAGCTTTCTTT. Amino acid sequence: CASSFQENTEAFF.

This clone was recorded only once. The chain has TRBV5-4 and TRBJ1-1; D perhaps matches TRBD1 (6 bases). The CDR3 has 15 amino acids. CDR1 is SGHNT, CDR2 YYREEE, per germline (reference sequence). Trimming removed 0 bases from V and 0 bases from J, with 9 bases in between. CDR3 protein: CASSLGGQMNTEAFF. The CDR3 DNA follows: TGTGCCAGCAGCTTGGGCGGACAGATGAACACTGAAGCTTTCTTT.

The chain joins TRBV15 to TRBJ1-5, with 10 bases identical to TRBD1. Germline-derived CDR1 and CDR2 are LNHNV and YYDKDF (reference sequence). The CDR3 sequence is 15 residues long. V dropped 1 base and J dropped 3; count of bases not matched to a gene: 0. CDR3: CATSRGQGANQPQHF. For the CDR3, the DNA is TGTGCCACCAGCAGAGGACAGGGGGCCAATCAGCCCCAGCATTTT.

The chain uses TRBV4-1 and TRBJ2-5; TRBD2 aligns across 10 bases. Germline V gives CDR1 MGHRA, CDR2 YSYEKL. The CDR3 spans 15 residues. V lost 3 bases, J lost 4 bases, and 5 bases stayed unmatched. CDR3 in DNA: TGCGCCAGCAGCCATGGGACTAGCGCCTCAGAGACCCAGTACTTC. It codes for CASSHGTSASETQYF.

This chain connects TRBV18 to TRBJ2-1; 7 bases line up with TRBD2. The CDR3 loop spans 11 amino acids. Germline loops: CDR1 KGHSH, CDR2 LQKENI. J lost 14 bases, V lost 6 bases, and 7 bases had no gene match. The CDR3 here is CASSLLGREFF. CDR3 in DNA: TGTGCCAGCTCCCTGTTGGGGAGGGAGTTCTTC.

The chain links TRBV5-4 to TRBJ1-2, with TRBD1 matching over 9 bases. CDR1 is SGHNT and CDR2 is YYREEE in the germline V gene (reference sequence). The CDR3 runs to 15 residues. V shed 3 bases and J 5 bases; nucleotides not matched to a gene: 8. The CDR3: CASSSLGQGYYGYTF. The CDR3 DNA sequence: TGTGCCAGCAGCTCCCTCGGACAGGGGTATTATGGCTACACCTTC.

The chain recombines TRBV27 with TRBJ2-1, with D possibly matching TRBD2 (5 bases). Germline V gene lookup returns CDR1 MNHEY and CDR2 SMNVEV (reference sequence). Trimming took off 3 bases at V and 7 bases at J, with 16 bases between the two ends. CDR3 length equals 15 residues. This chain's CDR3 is CASSFDRTRVNEQFF. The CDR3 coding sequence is TGTGCCAGCAGTTTTGATCGGACTCGCGTTAATGAGCAGTTCTTC.

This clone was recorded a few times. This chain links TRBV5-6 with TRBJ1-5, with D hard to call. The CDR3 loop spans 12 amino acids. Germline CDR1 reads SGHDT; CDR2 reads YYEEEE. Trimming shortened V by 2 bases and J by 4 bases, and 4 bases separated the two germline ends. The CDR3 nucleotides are TGTGCCAGCAGCTTACTTAATCAGCCCCAGCATTTT. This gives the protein CASSLLNQPQHF.